The sequence of this T cell receptor beta chain was determined in a study of CD8+ T cells in alopecia areata. Investigators isolated RNA and reverse transcribed it into cDNA to act as the sequencing template. Here immunoSEQ multiplex PCR was the method, and the copy in TCRdb shows in-frame clones only, minus some. The sample lists 120,000 to 150,000 clones, 62% seen once, with 30% to 45% in the top ten. Trimming at V came to 5 bases and at J to 7 bases, leaving 4 bases not matched to a gene. Germline V gives CDR1 SQVTM, CDR2 ANQGSEA. CDR3 length: 12 residues. The sequenced sample was CD8+ T cells sorted from blood. This rearrangement joins TRBV29-1 to TRBJ1-2; 10 bases align to TRBD1. The clonotype originates from a human donor in good health. The CDR3 region has the DNA TGCAGCGTTATGGACAGGGGGTTTGGCTACACCTTC. Translation: CSVMDRGFGYTF.